This T cell receptor (beta chain) was sequenced for a study of blood T cell repertoires in COVID-19. About the study: The origin of the acute and convalescent COVID-19 samples was the United States, Italy and Spain. PBMCs, B-cell-depleted T cells, or T cells were the source of the cDNA or gDNA that made up the material.

Enrolled during active infection, Seattle patients were then followed longitudinally. The germline gives CDR1 SEHNR, CDR2 FQNEAQ (reference sequence). Trimming stripped 2 bases from V and 7 bases from J, with 12 bases between. This CDR3 region has 15 residues. Study processing details: The authors estimated nucleated cell counts from reference gene primer amplification. Only in-frame clones appear in the TCRdb table, and some are missing; sequencing was by immunoSEQ multiplex PCR. That table gives V, J and clone size, and the DNA gave D and trimming. The sample lists 200,000 to 250,000 clones; around 89% were seen once.

Sequenced sample: peripheral blood. The chain recombines TRBV7-9 with TRBJ1-6; TRBD1 might be the D (6 bases). The TCR was taken from a woman in her 30s with COVID-19, enrolled during active disease. The CDR3 DNA sequence: TGTGCCAGCAGCTTACGAGGCAGGGGCAATTCACCCCTCCACTTT. The encoded protein is CASSLRGRGNSPLHF.